The 26 T cell receptor beta chains presented below share a single source sample, sequenced in a study of blood T cell repertoires in COVID-19. Measured with immunoSEQ multiplex PCR; TCRdb has only the in-frame clones, and not every one. The profile shows roughly 400,000 clones, approximately 90% of them singletons. What was sequenced was PBMCs or T cells enriched from blood (not recorded which). All receptors come from a woman between 18 and 29 years old who had been exposed to COVID-19.

The chain recombines TRBV7-2 with TRBJ2-1; 9 bases are a match to TRBD2. V lost 6 bases to trimming and J lost 7 bases; unmatched junction nucleotides: 7. The CDR3 extends over 14 amino acids. Germline V gene data show CDR1 as SGHTA and CDR2 as FQGNSA. Here the CDR3 DNA reads TGTGCCAGCAGACCCCCTAGCGGGAAGAATGAGCAGTTCTTC. It encodes CASRPPSGKNEQFF. The full variable domain, completed using reference TRBV7-2 and TRBJ2-1, is GAGVSQSPSNKVTEKGKDVELRCDPISGHTALYWYRQSLGQGLEFLIYFQGNSAPDKSGLPSDRFSAERTGGSVSTLTIQRTQQEDSAVYLCASRPPSGKNEQFFGPGTRLTVL.

The chain uses TRBV5-1 and TRBJ2-2; TRBD2 is a possible D gene (5 bases). V was shortened by 1 base and J by 6 bases, with 7 bases between the two germline ends. The germline CDR1 and CDR2 sequences are SGHRS and YFSETQ. The CDR3 totals 13 residues. CDR3 loop: CASSLKEAGELFF. The CDR3 nucleotides read TGCGCCAGCAGCTTGAAGGAGGCCGGGGAGCTGTTTTTT.

The CDR3 loop is CASSLDRAYGYTF. Written as DNA, the CDR3 is TGTGCCAGCAGCCTCGACAGGGCCTATGGCTACACCTTC. This sequence joins TRBV7-3 and TRBJ1-2; 7 nucleotides agree with TRBD1. The CDR3 covers 13 residues. J lost 4 bases, V lost 5 bases, and 4 bases had no gene match. Germline V CDR1 and CDR2: SGHTA, FQGTGA. Drawing the rest from reference TRBV7-3 and TRBJ1-2, the complete variable domain is GAGVSQTPSNKVTEKGKYVELRCDPISGHTALYWYRQSLGQGPEFLIYFQGTGAADDSGLPNDRFFAVRPEGSVSTLKIQRTERGDSAVYLCASSLDRAYGYTFGSGTRLTVV.

The chain links TRBV7-2 to TRBJ1-5, with D unclear. The CDR3 is 15 residues long. The germline V gene encodes CDR1 SGHTA and CDR2 FQGNSA. V was cut by 1 base and J by 3 bases, with 10 bases left in between. CDR3 residues: CASSLGQTINQPQHF. As DNA, the CDR3 is TGTGCCAGCAGCTTAGGCCAGACTATCAATCAGCCCCAGCATTTT.

Here the CDR3 DNA reads TGTGCCAGCAGTACCCCCGGTTCCGGGAGGAGCTCCTACGAGCAGTACTTC. Translated: CASSTPGSGRSSYEQYF. The chain employs TRBV2 and TRBJ2-7; 7 bases align to TRBD2. The CDR3 is 17 residues long. Germline V lookup: CDR1 SNHLY, CDR2 FYNNEI. V shed 5 bases and J 0 bases; nucleotides not matched to a gene: 13.

The V gene is TRBV3-1 (or the pseudogene TRBV3-2), the J gene TRBJ2-7; perhaps TRBD1 as D (6 bases). Germline V lookup: CDR1 LGHDT, CDR2 YNNKEL (reference sequence). This CDR3 has 17 residues. The V end lost 3 bases, the J end lost 3 bases, and 21 bases lay between the germline ends. The CDR3 region is CASSHMTGSTVRYEQYF. The CDR3 DNA sequence: TGTGCCAGCAGCCACATGACAGGATCGACAGTACGCTACGAGCAGTACTTC.

This clone was recorded once. This chain links TRBV7-2 with TRBJ2-5, with D tentatively TRBD1 (5 bases). The CDR3 is 16 amino acids. CDR1 is SGHTA, CDR2 FQGNSA, per germline. Trimming left V 4 bases short and J 8 bases short, with 23 bases between. CDR3 residues: CASSSVSIVQGITQYF. In nucleotides, the CDR3 is TGTGCCAGCAGCTCCGTGTCGATCGTGCAGGGAATCACCCAGTACTTC.

The chain has TRBV3-1 (or the pseudogene TRBV3-2) and TRBJ1-5; unclear D gene. The ends were cut back, 0 bases at V and 6 bases at J, with 6 bases in the middle. The germline gives CDR1 LGHDT, CDR2 YNNKEL (reference sequence). The CDR3 runs to 13 residues. The CDR3 DNA sequence: TGTGCCAGCAGCCAAGATCTTGTTCAGCCCCAGCATTTT. Translation gives CASSQDLVQPQHF.

The CDR3, as DNA: TGTGCCAGCAGCGAGACTAGCGGGGGGGCCAGGAATGAGCAGTTCTTC. Amino acids: CASSETSGGARNEQFF. The chain is built from TRBV11-2 and TRBJ2-1, with TRBD2 matching 14 bases. From germline, CDR1 is SGHAT and CDR2 FQNNGV. J lost 7 bases, V lost 5 bases, and 7 bases had no gene match. This CDR3 spans 16 amino acids.

CDR3 DNA: TGTGCCAGCAGCGTAGATCGACTGAAAGAGACCCAGTACTTC. Protein sequence: CASSVDRLKETQYF. This chain joins TRBV9 and TRBJ2-5; no clear D. The germline V and J ends were trimmed by 0 bases and 3 bases, with 9 bases remaining between them. The CDR3 is made up of 14 amino acids. Germline V gives CDR1 SGDLS, CDR2 YYNGEE.

The rearrangement joins TRBV5-1 to TRBJ1-6; TRBD1 matches 7 bases. The CDR3 is 13 amino acids. CDR1 and CDR2 (germline): SGHRS, YFSETQ. The trim removed 2 bases at V and 8 bases at J, leaving 1 base unmatched. CDR3 in amino acids: CASSFTGDSPLHF. The CDR3 coding sequence is TGCGCCAGCAGCTTTACAGGGGATTCACCCCTCCACTTT.

The CDR3 bases are TGTGCCAGCAGCCATTCCCGAGGAGGGATCAGGTCCTACGAGCAGTACTTC. This translates into CASSHSRGGIRSYEQYF. This chain connects TRBV13 to TRBJ2-7; D is possibly TRBD2 (6 bases). Trimming shortened V by 5 bases and J by 1 base, and 21 bases separated the two germline ends. The germline V gene encodes CDR1 PRHDT and CDR2 FYEKMQ (reference sequence). This CDR3 has 17 amino acids. The entire variable domain, with the rest obtained from reference TRBV13 and TRBJ2-7, is as follows: AAGVIQSPRHLIKEKRETATLKCYPIPRHDTVYWYQQGPGQDPQFLISFYEKMQSDKGSIPDRFSAQQFSDYHSELNMSSLELGDSALYFCASSHSRGGIRSYEQYFGPGTRLTVT.

This chain connects TRBV21-1 to TRBJ2-3; the D call in the table, TRBD2, was not verified against the DNA. TRBV21-1 corresponds to a pseudogene. The CDR3 totals 14 residues. The CDR3 sequence: CASSTGFSTDTQYF. The CDR3 DNA reads as TGTGCCAGCAGCACGGGGTTTAGCACAGATACGCAGTATTTT.

The V gene is TRBV7-2, the J gene TRBJ1-2; D not resolved. Germline-derived CDR1 and CDR2 are SGHTA and FQGNSA. The CDR3 is made up of 17 amino acids. V was shortened by 4 bases and J by 4 bases, with 22 bases between the two germline ends. The chain's CDR3 is CASSSSTTRGRSYGYTF. As DNA, the CDR3 is TGTGCCAGCAGCTCTTCGACCACCCGAGGTCGGAGCTATGGCTACACCTTC. Full variable domain (rest looked up from reference TRBV7-2 and TRBJ1-2): GAGVSQSPSNKVTEKGKDVELRCDPISGHTALYWYRQSLGQGLEFLIYFQGNSAPDKSGLPSDRFSAERTGGSVSTLTIQRTQQEDSAVYLCASSSSTTRGRSYGYTFGSGTRLTVV.

The rearrangement links TRBV7-2 to TRBJ1-2; 8 bases map to TRBD1. The J segment lost 8 bases and the V segment lost 1 base, leaving 6 bases of the junction unmatched. The CDR3 is 14 amino acids. Germline CDR1 and CDR2: SGHTA and FQGNSA. The CDR3 region is CASSLERTGKGYTF. The CDR3 bases are TGTGCCAGCAGCTTAGAACGGACAGGGAAAGGCTACACCTTC. The full variable domain, with the rest looked up from reference TRBV7-2 and TRBJ1-2, is GAGVSQSPSNKVTEKGKDVELRCDPISGHTALYWYRQSLGQGLEFLIYFQGNSAPDKSGLPSDRFSAERTGGSVSTLTIQRTQQEDSAVYLCASSLERTGKGYTFGSGTRLTVV.

The V gene is TRBV21-1, the J gene TRBJ1-5; the DNA was not compared with TRBD1, the D call given in the table. TRBV21-1 is assigned pseudogene status. The CDR3 runs to 14 residues. CDR3 loop: CASSNEDSECPQHF. In nucleotides, the CDR3 is TGTGCCAGCAGCAATGAGGACAGTGAGTGCCCCCAGCATTTT.

The rearrangement links TRBV6-2 or TRBV6-3 to TRBJ2-7; TRBD1 is a possible D gene (6 bases). The germline gives CDR1 MNHEY, CDR2 SVGEGT. Trimming removed 4 bases from V and 5 bases from J, with 18 bases in between. The length of the CDR3 is 15 residues. CDR3 sequence reads: CASSSLEMTGNEQYF. Here the CDR3 DNA reads TGTGCCAGCAGTTCCCTCGAAATGACAGGAAACGAGCAGTACTTC.

The CDR3 reads CASSLHQGAGTEAFF. CDR3 in DNA: TGTGCCAGCAGCCTACACCAGGGGGCGGGGACTGAAGCTTTCTTT. J is TRBJ1-1 and V is TRBV5-5; TRBD1 aligns across 8 bases. V shed 4 bases and J 5 bases; nucleotides not matched to a gene: 10. CDR3 length: 15 amino acids. CDR1 and CDR2 (germline): SGHKS, YYEKEE (reference sequence).

The V and J genes are TRBV7-6 and TRBJ1-6; D is perhaps TRBD1 (5 bases). Trimming left V 5 bases short and J 0 bases short, with 11 bases between. Germline CDR1 and CDR2: SGHVS and FNYEAQ. This CDR3 is 16 amino acids long. The CDR3 reads CASSPGESSYNSPLHF. The CDR3 bases are TGTGCCAGCAGCCCGGGGGAGAGCTCCTATAATTCACCCCTCCACTTT.

The chain combines TRBV15 with TRBJ2-6, with D uncertain. The V end lost 1 base, the J end lost 0 bases, and 7 bases lay between the germline ends. Germline lookup yields CDR1 LNHNV and CDR2 YYDKDF (reference sequence). The CDR3 loop spans 16 amino acids. The CDR3 DNA reads TGTGCCACCAGCAGAGGGTACAGCTCTGGGGCCAACGTCCTGACTTTC. Its translation: CATSRGYSSGANVLTF.

This chain uses TRBV5-4 with TRBJ2-1; D unresolved. CDR1 is SGHNT and CDR2 is YYREEE in the germline V gene (reference sequence). Trimming left V 6 bases short and J 1 base short, with 8 bases between. The CDR3 is 13 residues long. In DNA form, the CDR3 reads TGTGCCAGCAAGGCTAGTTCCTACAATGAGCAGTTCTTC. Its protein product is CASKASSYNEQFF.

This rearrangement joins TRBV6-5 to TRBJ2-1; TRBD1 aligns across 7 bases. This CDR3 contains 15 residues. Trimming at V came to 0 bases and at J to 5 bases, leaving 4 bases not matched to a gene. Germline assignment: CDR1 MNHEY and CDR2 SVGAGI. In DNA form, the CDR3 reads TGTGCCAGCAGTTACTCGCGGACAGGAAACAATGAGCAGTTCTTC. Translated, it gives CASSYSRTGNNEQFF.

The chain combines TRBV11-2 with TRBJ2-3; TRBD2 aligns across 15 bases. The CDR3 is 15 residues long. Per the germline V gene, CDR1 is SGHAT and CDR2 is FQNNGV. Unmatched junction bases numbered 6, after V lost 7 bases and J lost 7 bases. The CDR3 nucleotides read TGTGCCAGCATCACGGGACTAGCGGGAGGCAATACGCAGTATTTT. It translates to CASITGLAGGNTQYF.

The chain combines TRBV19 with TRBJ2-6, with D unresolved. Germline CDR1 LNHDA, CDR2 SQIVND (reference sequence). This CDR3 is built from 14 residues. The V gene lost 4 bases and the J gene lost 4 bases, with 8 bases spanning the gap. In DNA form, the CDR3 reads TGTGCCAGTAGTAGGGCGTCGGGGGCCAACGTCCTGACTTTC. It codes for CASSRASGANVLTF.

The V gene is TRBV28, the J gene TRBJ1-4, with D tentatively TRBD1 (5 bases). Trimming shortened V by 4 bases and J by 6 bases, and 9 bases separated the two germline ends. Per the germline V gene, CDR1 is MDHEN and CDR2 is SYDVKM. This CDR3 has 13 residues. CDR3 region: CASSSWGDEKLFF. The CDR3 coding sequence is TGTGCCAGCAGTTCCTGGGGGGATGAAAAACTGTTTTTT.

The chain has TRBV12-5 and TRBJ2-1, with 13 bases matching TRBD2. CDR1 and CDR2 (germline): LGHNT, FRNRAP. With V trimmed by 6 bases and J by 4 bases, 3 bases remained unmatched. The CDR3 consists of 15 residues. DNA for the CDR3: TGTGCTAGTGGCTGGACTAGCGGGAGTTACAATGAGCAGTTCTTC. This gives the protein CASGWTSGSYNEQFF.